The clone carrying this T cell receptor (beta chain) was seen ten or more times. Its antigen is unidentified. The CDR3 covers 15 residues. The V segment lost 6 bases and the J segment 0 bases; nucleotides outside the gene matches: 8. Looked up from germline, CDR1 is SGHTA and CDR2 is FQGNSA. This sample is part of a study of regulatory T cells in long-lasting Graves disease. Study results and limitations: Having few samples may have compromised the accuracy.

The time point denotes: newly diagnosed GD, antithyroid drugs for less than 3 months. PBMCs provided the RNA from which the TCR library was made. To make TCR beta libraries, researchers used iRepertoire HTBI primers and Arm-PCR of CDR3 regions. TCRdb passed the multiplex PCR reads through MiXCR, listing each CDR3 protein once. The sample includes 400,000 to 450,000 distinct CDR3 sequences, 15% to 20% of them seen just once. The sample was also linked to a second study, of T cells in Graves' hyperthyroidism and ophthalmopathy.

The chain employs TRBV7-2 and TRBJ2-7, with 7 bases that match TRBD2. The origin of this receptor is a woman under 40 with Graves disease. Sequences were derived from peripheral blood mononuclear cells (PBMCs), sampled at new diagnosis, from a patient treated with antithyroid drugs. CDR3 in DNA: TGTGCCAGCAGTTTCGGGGGGTTAAGCTCCTACGAGCAGTACTTC. This gives the protein CASSFGGLSSYEQYF.